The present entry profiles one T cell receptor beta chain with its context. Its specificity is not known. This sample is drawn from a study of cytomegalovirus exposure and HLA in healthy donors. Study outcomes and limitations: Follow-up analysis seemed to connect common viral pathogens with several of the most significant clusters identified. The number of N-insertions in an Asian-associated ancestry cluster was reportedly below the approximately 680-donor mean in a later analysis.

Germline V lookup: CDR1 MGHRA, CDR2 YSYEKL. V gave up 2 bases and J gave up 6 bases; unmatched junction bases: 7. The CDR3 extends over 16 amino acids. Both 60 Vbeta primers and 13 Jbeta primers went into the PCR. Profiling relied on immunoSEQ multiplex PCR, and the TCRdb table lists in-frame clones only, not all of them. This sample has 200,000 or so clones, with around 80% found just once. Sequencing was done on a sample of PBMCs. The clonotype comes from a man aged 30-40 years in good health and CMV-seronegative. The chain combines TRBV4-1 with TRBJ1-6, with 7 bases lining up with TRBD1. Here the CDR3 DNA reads TGCGCCAGCAGCCAACCCACAGGGGTTCGTAATTCACCCCTCCACTTT. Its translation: CASSQPTGVRNSPLHF.